This T cell receptor beta chain was found in a study of CD8+ T cells in alopecia areata. Findings and caveats of the study: Across lesional scalp, and particularly alopecia totalis/universalis, clonality surpassed that of normal scalp.

Regarding this clone: Its specificity is not known.

Treatment reported: oral pan-JAK inhibitor, 5-10 mg twice daily. Samples from alopecia areata patients were lesional scalp punch biopsies and peripheral blood. Following RNA extraction, reverse transcription yielded cDNA that acted as the sequencing template. Data came from immunoSEQ multiplex PCR; TCRdb stores just in-frame clones and leaves some out. Here the sample spans 100,000 to 150,000 clones, 60% to 65% being singletons. V was clipped by 6 bases and J by 1 base; unmatched bases: 4. Germline V gene lookup returns CDR1 SNHLY and CDR2 FYNNEI. This CDR3 contains 15 residues. The receptor's source is a human donor with alopecia areata. The sequences come from CD4+ T cells sorted from blood, collected at week 4, from a patient treated with tofacitinib. The rearrangement joins TRBV2 to TRBJ2-3; TRBD2 agrees at 10 bases. CDR3 loop: CASSRSGGGTDTQYF. CDR3 coding DNA: TGTGCCAGCAGCAGGAGCGGGGGGGGCACAGATACGCAGTATTTT.